The T cell receptor beta chain under discussion was sequenced for a study of T cell responses to AZD1222 COVID-19 vaccine. Study-level findings and limits: Repertoire sampling happened only post peak T cell response. CD4 TCRs linked to vaccination spanned spike, dominating at 160-218 and 743-854.

V lost 0 bases, J lost 5 bases, and 4 bases stayed unmatched. The length of the CDR3 is 14 residues. The germline V gene has CDR1 SGHRS and CDR2 YFSETQ. Method: immunoSEQ multiplex PCR; TCRdb's copy keeps in-frame clones and lacks some. The top ten hold 6.3% of the sample, which has about 93,000 clones, approximately 86% seen once. Remarks on this clone: What it binds is unknown.

Sequencing used peripheral blood, obtained on day 0 of AZD1222 vaccination. The receptor was isolated from an adult in good health. The chain is built from TRBV5-1 and TRBJ1-1; 7 bases are a match to TRBD1. As DNA, the CDR3 is TGCGCCAGCAGCTTGGGGGACAGAGGGACTGAAGCTTTCTTT. Translation gives CASSLGDRGTEAFF.